The rows below give T cell receptor beta chains drawn from one sample of a study of T cell responses to AZD1222 COVID-19 vaccine. The assay was immunoSEQ multiplex PCR, and TCRdb's table has in-frame clones only and misses some. The sample consists of 200,000 or so clones, around 90% of them appearing once. Specimen: peripheral blood, collected on day 0 of AZD1222 vaccination. These receptors all come from an adult in good health. Each CDR3 is given without its conserved first and last residue. Fields, in order: D gene, V gene, J gene, CDR3 protein. D genes are given only for firm matches.

d_gene: .; v_gene: TRBV7-6; j_gene: TRBJ1-6; CDR3aa: ASSLKHGQNRDSADSPLH
d_gene: .; v_gene: TRBV2; j_gene: TRBJ1-3; CDR3aa: ASSGTPSGNTIY
d_gene: .; v_gene: TRBV7-9; j_gene: TRBJ1-5; CDR3aa: ASSSGLTNQPQH
d_gene: .; v_gene: TRBV24-1; j_gene: TRBJ1-2; CDR3aa: ATSDLQCQGSPPYGYT
d_gene: .; v_gene: TRBV27; j_gene: TRBJ1-2; CDR3aa: ASSSTDSLYGYT
d_gene: TRBD1; v_gene: TRBV18; j_gene: TRBJ1-6; CDR3aa: ASSPTDRAANSPLH
d_gene: TRBD1; v_gene: TRBV28; j_gene: TRBJ1-1; CDR3aa: ASSWGDSMNTEAF
d_gene: .; v_gene: TRBV6-5; j_gene: TRBJ1-6; CDR3aa: ATRRVSGSPLH
d_gene: TRBD1; v_gene: TRBV11-2; j_gene: TRBJ1-3; CDR3aa: ASSGQVSRSSGNTIY
d_gene: .; v_gene: TRBV7-6; j_gene: TRBJ1-1; CDR3aa: ASSPAGAAEAF
d_gene: .; v_gene: TRBV29-1; j_gene: TRBJ1-5; CDR3aa: SVEDRRGQPQH
d_gene: TRBD1; v_gene: TRBV5-1; j_gene: TRBJ2-2; CDR3aa: ASSSGTGVTGELF
d_gene: .; v_gene: TRBV7-8; j_gene: TRBJ1-2; CDR3aa: ASSRTGLDYGYT
d_gene: .; v_gene: TRBV27; j_gene: TRBJ1-2; CDR3aa: ASSLSARAGYGYT
d_gene: .; v_gene: TRBV7-2; j_gene: TRBJ1-1; CDR3aa: ASSLAPKVTGAPMNTEAF